This T cell receptor beta chain appears in the sequencing data of a study of shared clonotypes between healthy human individuals. Overall study: The cohort comprised a couple of women and a few men. Their ages spanned 18 to 49 years.

Regarding the study as a whole: The donor pool, a small one, limited the genetic and exposure-history diversity represented.

Ten immunoSEQ deep assay plates were used by the authors to sequence unsorted PBMC DNA. How the authors handled the data: Junction-only immunoSEQ sequences carried no quality scores, so filtering differed. The protocol was immunoSEQ multiplex PCR, while the TCRdb copy is restricted to in-frame clones and leaves out a portion. That table supplies the V and J calls and clone size; D and trimming were determined from the DNA. This sample has about 480,000 clones; more than 65% occur once, and the top ten carry roughly 13%. With regard to this clone: Its target is not known.

The V end was cut by 4 bases, the J end by 2 bases, with 14 bases between. Germline V gene lookup returns CDR1 MNHEY and CDR2 SVGAGI. The CDR3 covers 15 residues. The sequence was collected from a woman aged 40 to 50 in good health. Some clones in this sample may be carry-over from other donors' samples. This rearrangement joins TRBV6-5 to TRBJ2-5; TRBD1 or TRBD2 may be the D gene (5 bases each). The sample consisted of PBMCs. DNA for the CDR3: TGTGCCAGCAGTTGGGACCGCAGGGTTCAAGAGACCCAGTACTTC. This codes for CASSWDRRVQETQYF.